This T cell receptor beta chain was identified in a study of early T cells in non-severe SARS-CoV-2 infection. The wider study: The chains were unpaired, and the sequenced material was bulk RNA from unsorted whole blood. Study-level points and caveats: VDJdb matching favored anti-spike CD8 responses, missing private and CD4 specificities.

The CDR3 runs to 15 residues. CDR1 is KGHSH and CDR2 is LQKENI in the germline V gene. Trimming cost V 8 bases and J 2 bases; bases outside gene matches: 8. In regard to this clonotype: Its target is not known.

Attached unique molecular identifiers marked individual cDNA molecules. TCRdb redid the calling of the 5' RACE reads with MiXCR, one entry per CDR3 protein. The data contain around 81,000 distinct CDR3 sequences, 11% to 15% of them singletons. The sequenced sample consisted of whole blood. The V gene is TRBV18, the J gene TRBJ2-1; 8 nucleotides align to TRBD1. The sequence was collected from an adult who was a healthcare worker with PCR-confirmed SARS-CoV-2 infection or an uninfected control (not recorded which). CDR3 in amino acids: CASGGQALTYNEQFF. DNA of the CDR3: TGTGCCAGCGGGGGACAGGCCCTAACCTACAATGAGCAGTTCTTC.